The rows below give T cell receptor beta chains drawn from one sample of a study of CD8+CD57+ T cells in acquired aplastic anemia. TCRdb recomputed calls from the reads with MiXCR, one row per CDR3 protein. The sample has 160,000 or so distinct CDR3 sequences, about two thirds seen once. Sequencing was done on a sample of sorted CD4+, CD8+, or CD8+CD57+ T cells (not recorded which) from PBMCs. The receptors were gathered from a human donor with aplastic anemia. CDR3s include the opening cysteine and the closing phenylalanine or tryptophan. Fields, in order: clone size, V gene, CDR3 protein. Where a row states a size, it is once, few, many or the class of an expanded clone; other rows omit it.

abundance: -; v_gene: TRBV7-9; CDR3aa: CASSLGAGGQGSPLHF
abundance: medium-sized; v_gene: TRBV6-4; CDR3aa: CASSDSNGGQETQYF
abundance: -; v_gene: TRBV7-7; CDR3aa: CASRLGTSGRGELFF
abundance: once; v_gene: TRBV4-1; CDR3aa: CASSQDPGTGGTEAFF
abundance: -; v_gene: TRBV5-1; CDR3aa: CASSLFRDRGDEAFF
abundance: -; v_gene: TRBV19; CDR3aa: CASHIARETGANVLTF
abundance: -; v_gene: TRBV29-1; CDR3aa: CSVEEAEPNTNTYEQYF
abundance: -; v_gene: TRBV20-1; CDR3aa: CSARWETQYF
abundance: -; v_gene: TRBV7-2; CDR3aa: CASSLTRPATSGSGAYEQYF
abundance: -; v_gene: TRBV7-2; CDR3aa: CASSEGVNSNQPQHF
abundance: once; v_gene: TRBV19; CDR3aa: CASGGLRELFF
abundance: few; v_gene: TRBV29-1; CDR3aa: CSVRTGTSNQPQHF
abundance: -; v_gene: TRBV19; CDR3aa: CASSQRDRDVSPLHF
abundance: -; v_gene: TRBV6-6; CDR3aa: CASSRGSGMSYEQYF
abundance: -; v_gene: TRBV24-1; CDR3aa: CATSDLQFCTIYF
abundance: -; v_gene: TRBV5-1; CDR3aa: CASSLAAGVAYEQYF
abundance: -; v_gene: TRBV11-2; CDR3aa: CASSSARAAGGRKTNYGYTF
abundance: -; v_gene: TRBV20-1; CDR3aa: CSARDSRLGEAFF
abundance: -; v_gene: TRBV10-3; CDR3aa: CAISESANPRIEQYF
abundance: -; v_gene: TRBV10-3; CDR3aa: CAISVGRGSSSTDTQYF
abundance: -; v_gene: TRBV6-2/TRBV6-3; CDR3aa: CASSYRETDTQYF
abundance: many; v_gene: TRBV20-1; CDR3aa: CSAKRGLDTEAFF
abundance: -; v_gene: TRBV6-1; CDR3aa: CASTIVMNTEAFF